The 9 T cell receptor beta chains reported below all come from one sample, sequenced in a study of control samples from healthy donors and cancer patients. The protocol was immunoSEQ multiplex PCR, while the TCRdb copy is restricted to in-frame clones and leaves out a portion. The repertoire has about 150,000 clones, over 90% of them found once; the top ten carry over 2%. Sample: blood. The receptor source for this set is a man aged 50 or older in good health.

J is TRBJ1-2 and V is TRBV6-5, with D possibly TRBD1 on 6 matching bases. The CDR3 runs to 13 residues. Germline CDR1 and CDR2: MNHEY and SVGAGI. V was pared by 7 bases and J by 7 bases, with 16 bases between. CDR3 nucleotides: TGTGCCAGCATTAAACTACAGGGAGGTGGCTACACCTTC. Amino acid sequence: CASIKLQGGGYTF.

This clone was picked up a small number of times. The V and J genes are TRBV19 and TRBJ2-7, with 7 bases lining up with TRBD2. Per germline, CDR1 LNHDA and CDR2 SQIVND (reference sequence). This CDR3 region has 16 residues. Trimming cost V 1 base and J 3 bases; bases outside gene matches: 9. The CDR3 DNA reads as TGTGCCAGTAGTATAGTGGGCGGGAGTCTTTACTACGAGCAGTACTTC. Translating gives CASSIVGGSLYYEQYF.

There are a few counts of this clone. The J gene is TRBJ1-1, the V gene TRBV3-1 (or the pseudogene TRBV3-2); 10 nucleotides align to TRBD1. The V segment lost 2 bases and the J segment 0 bases; nucleotides outside the gene matches: 9. CDR3 length equals 18 residues. Germline CDR1 is LGHDT and CDR2 is YNNKEL (reference sequence). Here the CDR3 reads CASSQWGTGAGMNTEAFF. CDR3 coding DNA: TGTGCCAGCAGCCAATGGGGGACAGGGGCGGGCATGAACACTGAAGCTTTCTTT.

This rearrangement joins TRBV13 to TRBJ2-1; possible D gene TRBD1, 6 bases. In germline, CDR1 is PRHDT, CDR2 FYEKMQ (reference sequence). This CDR3 comprises 15 residues. V lost 5 bases and J 7 bases, leaving 18 bases between the germline ends. The CDR3 nucleotides read TGTGCCAGCAGCCCCAGGAGTACGAGGGGGAATGAGCAGTTCTTC. Protein: CASSPRSTRGNEQFF.

The chain combines TRBV18 with TRBJ2-7, with TRBD2 matching over 8 bases. The V gene's germline CDR1 is KGHSH and CDR2 LQKENI. V lost 5 bases, J lost 0 bases, and 6 bases stayed unmatched. The CDR3 extends over 15 amino acids. CDR3 bases: TGTGCCAGCTCAGCCTCTACTAGCGGCTCCTACGAGCAGTACTTC. Its protein is CASSASTSGSYEQYF.

CDR3 amino acids: CASSLDRISEQFF. The CDR3 DNA sequence: TGTGCCAGCAGCTTAGACAGGATAAGTGAGCAGTTCTTC. The chain uses TRBV7-9 and TRBJ2-1, with a tentative D call TRBD1 (5 bases). The V end was cut by 1 base, the J end by 9 bases, with 10 bases between. The germline V gene has CDR1 SEHNR and CDR2 FQNEAQ (reference sequence). The CDR3 covers 13 residues.

The rearrangement links TRBV3-1 (or the pseudogene TRBV3-2) to TRBJ2-7, with 10 bases aligning to TRBD2. The V and J ends lost 4 bases and 3 bases, in that order; junction bases with no gene match: 0. The CDR3 consists of 13 residues. Germline loops: CDR1 LGHDT, CDR2 YNNKEL (reference sequence). CDR3 coding DNA: TGTGCCAGCAGCCCTAGCGGGAGCTACGAGCAGTACTTC. Residues: CASSPSGSYEQYF.

The chain couples TRBV30 to TRBJ1-1; the D is unclear. CDR3 length: 13 residues. In germline, CDR1 is GTSNPN, CDR2 SVGIG (reference sequence). The V and J ends lost 0 bases and 1 base respectively, with 6 bases between them. The CDR3: CAWSVWGNTEAFF. CDR3 DNA: TGTGCCTGGAGTGTTTGGGGGAACACTGAAGCTTTCTTT.

The gene calls are TRBV5-1 and TRBJ1-5; TRBD1 matches at 11 bases. V was clipped by 0 bases and J by 6 bases; unmatched bases: 2. The CDR3 covers 15 residues. Germline V gives CDR1 SGHRS, CDR2 YFSETQ. Written as DNA, the CDR3 is TGCGCCAGCAGCTTGGGAGGGACAGGGGGTCAGCCCCAGCATTTT. It yields the protein CASSLGGTGGQPQHF.